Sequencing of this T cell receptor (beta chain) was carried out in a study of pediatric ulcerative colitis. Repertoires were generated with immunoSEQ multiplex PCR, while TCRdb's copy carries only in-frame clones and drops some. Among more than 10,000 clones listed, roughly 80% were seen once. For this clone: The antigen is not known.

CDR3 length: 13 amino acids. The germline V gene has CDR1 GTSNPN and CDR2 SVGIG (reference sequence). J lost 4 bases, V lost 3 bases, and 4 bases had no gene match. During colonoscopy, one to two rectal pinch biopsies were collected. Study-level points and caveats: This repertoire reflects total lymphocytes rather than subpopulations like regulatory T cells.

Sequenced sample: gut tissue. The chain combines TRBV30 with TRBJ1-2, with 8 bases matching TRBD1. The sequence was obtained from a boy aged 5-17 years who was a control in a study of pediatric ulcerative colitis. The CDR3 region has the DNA TGTGCCTGGAGGCGGCAGGGGGCCTATGGCTACACCTTC. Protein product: CAWRRQGAYGYTF.